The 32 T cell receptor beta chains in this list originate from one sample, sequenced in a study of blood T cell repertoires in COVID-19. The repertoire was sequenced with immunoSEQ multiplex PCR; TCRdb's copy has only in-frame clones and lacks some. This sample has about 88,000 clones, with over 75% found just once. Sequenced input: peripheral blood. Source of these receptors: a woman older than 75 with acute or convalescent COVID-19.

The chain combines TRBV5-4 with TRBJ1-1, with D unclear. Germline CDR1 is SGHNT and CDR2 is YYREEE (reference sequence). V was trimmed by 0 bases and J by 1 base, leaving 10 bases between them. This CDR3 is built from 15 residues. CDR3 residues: CASSLGPGQNTEAFF. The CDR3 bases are TGTGCCAGCAGCTTGGGACCGGGTCAGAACACTGAAGCTTTCTTT.

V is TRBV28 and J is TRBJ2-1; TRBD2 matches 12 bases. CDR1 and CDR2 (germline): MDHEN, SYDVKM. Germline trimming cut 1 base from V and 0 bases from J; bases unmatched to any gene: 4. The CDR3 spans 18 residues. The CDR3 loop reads CASSLSLAGGLSYNEQFF. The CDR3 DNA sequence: TGTGCCAGCAGTTTATCACTAGCGGGAGGTCTCTCCTACAATGAGCAGTTCTTC. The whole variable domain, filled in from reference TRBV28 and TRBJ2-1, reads DVKVTQSSRYLVKRTGEKVFLECVQDMDHENMFWYRQDPGLGLRLIYFSYDVKMKEKGDIPEGYSVSREKKERFSLILESASTNQTSMYLCASSLSLAGGLSYNEQFFGPGTRLTVL.

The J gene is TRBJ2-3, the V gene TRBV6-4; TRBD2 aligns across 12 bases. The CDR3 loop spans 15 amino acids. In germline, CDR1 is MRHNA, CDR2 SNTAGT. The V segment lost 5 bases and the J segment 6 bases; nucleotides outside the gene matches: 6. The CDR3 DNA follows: TGTGCCAGCAGTCCACTAGCGGGGGGTCGTGATACGCAGTATTTT. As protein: CASSPLAGGRDTQYF.

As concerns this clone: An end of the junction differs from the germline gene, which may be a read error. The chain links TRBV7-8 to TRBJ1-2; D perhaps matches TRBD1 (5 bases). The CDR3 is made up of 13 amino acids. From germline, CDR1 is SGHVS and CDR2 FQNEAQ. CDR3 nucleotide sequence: TGTGCCAGCAGCTACGGAGGGACGGCGGGGAGATCGTTC. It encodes CASSYGGTAGRSF.

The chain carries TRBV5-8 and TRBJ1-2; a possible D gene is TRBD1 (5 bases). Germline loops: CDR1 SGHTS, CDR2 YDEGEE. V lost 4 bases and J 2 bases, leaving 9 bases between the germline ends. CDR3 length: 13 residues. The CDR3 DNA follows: TGTGCCAGCAGCACACAGGACAACTATGGCTACACCTTC. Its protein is CASSTQDNYGYTF.

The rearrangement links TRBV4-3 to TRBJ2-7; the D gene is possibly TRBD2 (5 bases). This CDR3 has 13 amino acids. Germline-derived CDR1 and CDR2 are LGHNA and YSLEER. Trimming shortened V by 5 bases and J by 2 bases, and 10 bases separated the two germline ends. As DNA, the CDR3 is TGCGCCAGCAGCTTGGAGGTTACCTACGAGCAGTACTTC. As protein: CASSLEVTYEQYF.

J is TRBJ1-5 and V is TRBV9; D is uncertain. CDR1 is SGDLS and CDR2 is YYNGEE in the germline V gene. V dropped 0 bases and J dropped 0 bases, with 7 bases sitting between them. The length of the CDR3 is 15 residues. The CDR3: CASSVVQYSNQPQHF. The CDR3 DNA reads TGTGCCAGCAGCGTAGTACAGTATAGCAATCAGCCCCAGCATTTT.

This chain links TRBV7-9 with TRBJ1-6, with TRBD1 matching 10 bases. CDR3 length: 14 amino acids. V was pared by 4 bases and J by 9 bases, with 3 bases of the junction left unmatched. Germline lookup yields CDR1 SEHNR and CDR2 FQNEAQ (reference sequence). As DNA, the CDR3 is TGTGCCAGCAGCTGGGACAGGGGTGGTTCACCCCTCCACTTT. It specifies CASSWDRGGSPLHF.

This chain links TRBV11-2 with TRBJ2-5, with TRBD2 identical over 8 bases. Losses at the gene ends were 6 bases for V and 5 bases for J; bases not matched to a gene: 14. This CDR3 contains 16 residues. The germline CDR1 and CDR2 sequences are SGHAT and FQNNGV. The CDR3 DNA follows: TGTGCCAGCAGGCCTATGGCGGGGGGCGCGGAGGAGACCCAGTACTTC. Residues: CASRPMAGGAEETQYF.

CDR3 residues: CASSLDRGYNEQFF. DNA of the CDR3: TGTGCCAGCAGCCTGGACAGGGGGTACAATGAGCAGTTCTTC. The chain employs TRBV27 and TRBJ2-1; 10 bases line up with TRBD1. The CDR3 consists of 14 residues. V lost 6 bases to trimming and J lost 4 bases; unmatched junction nucleotides: 3. Germline values: CDR1 MNHEY, CDR2 SMNVEV (reference sequence).

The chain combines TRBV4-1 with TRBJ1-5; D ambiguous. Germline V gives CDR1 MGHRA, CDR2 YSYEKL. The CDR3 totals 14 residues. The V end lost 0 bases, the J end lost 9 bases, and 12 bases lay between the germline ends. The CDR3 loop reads CASSQDPVAGPQHF. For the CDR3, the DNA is TGCGCCAGCAGCCAAGATCCCGTTGCCGGGCCCCAGCATTTT.

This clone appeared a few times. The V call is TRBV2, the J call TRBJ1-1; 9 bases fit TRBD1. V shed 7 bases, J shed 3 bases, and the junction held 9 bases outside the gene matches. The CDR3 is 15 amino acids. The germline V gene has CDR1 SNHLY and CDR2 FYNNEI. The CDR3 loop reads CASTLIRTGDTEAFF. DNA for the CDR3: TGTGCCAGCACCCTAATACGGACAGGGGACACTGAAGCTTTCTTT.

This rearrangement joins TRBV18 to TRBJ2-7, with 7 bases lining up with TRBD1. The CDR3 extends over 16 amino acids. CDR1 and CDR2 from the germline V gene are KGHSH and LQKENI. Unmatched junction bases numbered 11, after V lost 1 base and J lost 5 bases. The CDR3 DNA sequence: TGTGCCAGCTCACCACGGGACAGCGGACGGTACGACGAGCAGTACTTC. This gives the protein CASSPRDSGRYDEQYF.

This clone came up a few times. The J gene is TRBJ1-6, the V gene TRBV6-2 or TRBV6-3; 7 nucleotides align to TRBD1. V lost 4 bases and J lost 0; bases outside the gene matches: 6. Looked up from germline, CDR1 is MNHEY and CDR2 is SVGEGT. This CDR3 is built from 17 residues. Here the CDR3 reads CASSSQDRSSYNSPLHF. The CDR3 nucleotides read TGTGCCAGCAGTTCTCAGGACAGGAGCTCCTATAATTCACCCCTCCACTTT.

The CDR3 DNA is TGTGCCTGGATGAGGGGGCAGGACACCGGGGAGCTGTTTTTT. Its translation is CAWMRGQDTGELFF. The chain carries TRBV30 and TRBJ2-2, with 7 bases identical to TRBD1. Germline V lookup: CDR1 GTSNPN, CDR2 SVGIG (reference sequence). CDR3 length: 14 residues. The V and J ends lost 4 bases and 3 bases, in that order; junction bases with no gene match: 5.

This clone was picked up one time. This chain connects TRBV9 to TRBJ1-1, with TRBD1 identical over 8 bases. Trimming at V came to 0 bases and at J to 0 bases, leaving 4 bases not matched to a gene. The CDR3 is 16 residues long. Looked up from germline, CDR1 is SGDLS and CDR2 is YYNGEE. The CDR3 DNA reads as TGTGCCAGCAGCGTAGCTCTGACAGGGGTGAACACTGAAGCTTTCTTT. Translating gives CASSVALTGVNTEAFF.

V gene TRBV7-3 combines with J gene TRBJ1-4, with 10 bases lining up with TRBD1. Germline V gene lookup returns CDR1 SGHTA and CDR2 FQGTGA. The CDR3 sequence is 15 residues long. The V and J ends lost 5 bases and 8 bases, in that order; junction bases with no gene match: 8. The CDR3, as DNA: TGTGCCAGCAGCCCGACCGGGACAGGGGTCGAAAAACTGTTTTTT. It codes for CASSPTGTGVEKLFF.

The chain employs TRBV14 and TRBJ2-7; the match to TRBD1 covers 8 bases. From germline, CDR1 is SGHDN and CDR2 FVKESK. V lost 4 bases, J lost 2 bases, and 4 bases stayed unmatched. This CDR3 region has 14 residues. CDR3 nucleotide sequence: TGTGCCAGCAGCCCGACAGGGGCCACCTACGAGCAGTACTTC. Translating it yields CASSPTGATYEQYF.

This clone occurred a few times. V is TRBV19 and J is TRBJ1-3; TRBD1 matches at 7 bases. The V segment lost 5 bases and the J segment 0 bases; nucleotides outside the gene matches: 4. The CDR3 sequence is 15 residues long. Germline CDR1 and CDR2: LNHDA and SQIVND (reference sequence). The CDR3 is CASSWDSSSGNTIYF. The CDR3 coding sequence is TGTGCCAGTAGTTGGGACAGCAGCTCTGGAAACACCATATATTTT. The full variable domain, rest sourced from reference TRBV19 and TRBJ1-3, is DGGITQSPKYLFRKEGQNVTLSCEQNLNHDAMYWYRQDPGQGLRLIYYSQIVNDFQKGDIAEGYSVSREKKESFPLTVTSAQKNPTAFYLCASSWDSSSGNTIYFGEGSWLTVV.

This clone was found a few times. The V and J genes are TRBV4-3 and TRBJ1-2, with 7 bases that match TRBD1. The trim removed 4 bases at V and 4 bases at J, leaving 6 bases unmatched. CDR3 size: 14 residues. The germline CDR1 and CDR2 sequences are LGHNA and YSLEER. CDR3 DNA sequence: TGCGCCAGCAGCCTAGGTGCAGGGGGCTATGGCTACACCTTC. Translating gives CASSLGAGGYGYTF.

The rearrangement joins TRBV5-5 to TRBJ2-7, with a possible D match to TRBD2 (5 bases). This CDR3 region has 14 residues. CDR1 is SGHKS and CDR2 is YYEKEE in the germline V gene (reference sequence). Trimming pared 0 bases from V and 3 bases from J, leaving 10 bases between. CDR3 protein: CASSLGGSSYEQYF. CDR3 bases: TGTGCCAGCAGCTTGGGAGGGTCCAGCTACGAGCAGTACTTC.

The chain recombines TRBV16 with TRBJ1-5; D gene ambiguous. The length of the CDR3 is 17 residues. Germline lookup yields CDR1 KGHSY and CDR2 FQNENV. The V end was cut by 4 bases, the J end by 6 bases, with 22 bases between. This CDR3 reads CASSPPRRGLAGQPQHF. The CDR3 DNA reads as TGTGCCAGCAGCCCTCCGAGGAGAGGGTTAGCGGGTCAGCCCCAGCATTTT. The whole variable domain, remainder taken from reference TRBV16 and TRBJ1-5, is GEEVAQTPKHLVRGEGQKAKLYCAPIKGHSYVFWYQQVLKNEFKFLISFQNENVFDETGMPKERFSAKCLPNSPCSLEIQATKLEDSAVYFCASSPPRRGLAGQPQHFGDGTRLSIL.

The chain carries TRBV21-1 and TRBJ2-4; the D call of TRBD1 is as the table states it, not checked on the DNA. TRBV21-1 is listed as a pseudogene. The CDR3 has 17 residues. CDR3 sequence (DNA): TGTGCCAGCAGCAAAGTAATAACAGGGGAGGCCAAAAACATTCAGTACTTC. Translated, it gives CASSKVITGEAKNIQYF.

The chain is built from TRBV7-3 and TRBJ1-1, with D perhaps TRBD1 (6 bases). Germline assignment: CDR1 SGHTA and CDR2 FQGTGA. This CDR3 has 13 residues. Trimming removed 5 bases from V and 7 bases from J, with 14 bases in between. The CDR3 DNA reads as TGTGCCAGCAGCCGCTACAGGGACGGTGAAGCTTTCTTT. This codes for CASSRYRDGEAFF.

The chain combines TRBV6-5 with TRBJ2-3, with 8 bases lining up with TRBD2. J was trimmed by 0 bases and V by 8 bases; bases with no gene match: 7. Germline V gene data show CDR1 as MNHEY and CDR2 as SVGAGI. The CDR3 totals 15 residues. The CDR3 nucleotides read TGTGCCAGCGGATTAAGCGGGAGTAGCACAGATACGCAGTATTTT. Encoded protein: CASGLSGSSTDTQYF.

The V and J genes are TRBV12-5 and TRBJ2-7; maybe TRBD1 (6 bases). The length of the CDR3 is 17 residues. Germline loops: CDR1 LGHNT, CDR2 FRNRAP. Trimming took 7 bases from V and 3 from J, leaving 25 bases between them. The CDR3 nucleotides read TGTGCTAGTGCCCCAACGTGGGGGCGGGCCGCTTTCTACGAGCAGTACTTC. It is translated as CASAPTWGRAAFYEQYF.

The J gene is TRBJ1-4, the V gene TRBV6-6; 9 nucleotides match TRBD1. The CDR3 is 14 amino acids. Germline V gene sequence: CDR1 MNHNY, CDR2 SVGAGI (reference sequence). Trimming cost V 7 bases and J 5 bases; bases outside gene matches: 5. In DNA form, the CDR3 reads TGTGCCAGCATACCGGGACAGGGAAATGAAAAACTGTTTTTT. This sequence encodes CASIPGQGNEKLFF.

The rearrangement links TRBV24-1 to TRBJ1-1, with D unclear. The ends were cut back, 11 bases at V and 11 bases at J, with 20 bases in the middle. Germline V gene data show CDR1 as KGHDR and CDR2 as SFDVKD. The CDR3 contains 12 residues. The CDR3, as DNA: TGTGCCAGTGCACCGAGGGCCTCATCGGCTTTCTTT. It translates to CASAPRASSAFF.

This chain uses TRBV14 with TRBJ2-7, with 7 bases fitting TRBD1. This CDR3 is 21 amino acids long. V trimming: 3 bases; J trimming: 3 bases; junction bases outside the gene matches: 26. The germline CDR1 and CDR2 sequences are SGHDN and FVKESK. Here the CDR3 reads CASSQRSTGDPPIRPIYEQYF. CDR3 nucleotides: TGTGCCAGCAGCCAGCGAAGTACAGGGGACCCCCCAATTCGCCCCATCTACGAGCAGTACTTC.

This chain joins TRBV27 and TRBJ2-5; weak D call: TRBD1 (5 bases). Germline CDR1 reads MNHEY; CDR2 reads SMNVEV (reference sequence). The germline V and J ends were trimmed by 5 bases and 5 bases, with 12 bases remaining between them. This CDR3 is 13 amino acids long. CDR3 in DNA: TGTGCCAGCAGTGGGCAGGGTCGGGAGACCCAGTACTTC. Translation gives CASSGQGRETQYF.

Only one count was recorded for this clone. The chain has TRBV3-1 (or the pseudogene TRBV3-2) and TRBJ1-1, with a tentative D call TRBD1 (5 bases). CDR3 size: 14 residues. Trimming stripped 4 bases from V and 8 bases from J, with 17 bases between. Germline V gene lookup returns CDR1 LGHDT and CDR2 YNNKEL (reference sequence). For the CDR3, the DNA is TGTGCCAGCAGCCTTGGGGCCCTGCCTTGGGAAGCTTTCTTT. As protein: CASSLGALPWEAFF.

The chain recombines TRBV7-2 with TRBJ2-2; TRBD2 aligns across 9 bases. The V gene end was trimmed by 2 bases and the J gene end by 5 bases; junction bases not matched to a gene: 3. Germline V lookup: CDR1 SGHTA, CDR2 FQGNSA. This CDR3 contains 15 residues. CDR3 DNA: TGTGCCAGCAGCTTACTTACTAGCGGGACCGGGGAGCTGTTTTTT. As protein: CASSLLTSGTGELFF.